One sample yielded the 32 T cell receptor beta chains listed below, sequenced in a study of T cell clones after liver transplantation. Assay: immunoSEQ multiplex PCR; the TCRdb copy retains only in-frame clones and omits some. The data show around 76,000 clones, with 75% to 85% seen just once and roughly 0.87% held by the top ten. This specimen consisted of CD4+ T cells from blood, obtained 12 months after liver transplant. These receptors originate from a human patient who received a liver transplant. Some of the T cells may derive from the graft donor.

The chain links TRBV7-9 to TRBJ2-1, with a possible D match to TRBD2 (5 bases). There are 17 residues in the CDR3. The V and J ends lost 1 base and 7 bases respectively, with 20 bases between them. The germline V gene has CDR1 SEHNR and CDR2 FQNEAQ (reference sequence). The CDR3 loop reads CASSLGLGLGKANEQFF. For the CDR3, the DNA is TGTGCCAGCAGCTTAGGTCTAGGACTGGGGAAGGCAAATGAGCAGTTCTTC.

A few counts support this clone. The chain couples TRBV15 to TRBJ2-4; D is ambiguous. Germline CDR1 is LNHNV and CDR2 is YYDKDF (reference sequence). The CDR3 spans 15 residues. V lost 3 bases, J lost 7 bases, and 16 bases lay in between. CDR3 loop: CATSSGHLNGNIQYF. Written as DNA, the CDR3 is TGTGCCACCAGCAGTGGGCACTTAAATGGGAACATTCAGTACTTC.

This chain connects TRBV6-1 to TRBJ1-5; D is unresolved. Germline lookup yields CDR1 MNHNS and CDR2 SASEGT. V was shortened by 9 bases and J by 3 bases, with 18 bases between the two germline ends. The CDR3 runs to 15 residues. The CDR3 bases are TGTGCCAGTAAGGAAGAGGCCCTTCACAATCAGCCCCAGCATTTT. This gives the protein CASKEEALHNQPQHF.

This chain uses TRBV29-1 with TRBJ1-1; D ambiguous. Germline-derived CDR1 and CDR2 are SQVTM and ANQGSEA. V dropped 5 bases and J dropped 1 base, with 17 bases sitting between them. This CDR3 has 15 amino acids. The CDR3 spells CSVSENPAGNTEAFF. The CDR3, as DNA: TGCAGCGTTAGTGAAAATCCGGCGGGGAACACTGAAGCTTTCTTT.

The CDR3 DNA reads as TGCGCCAGCAGCTCGACAGGGGGATACGTCGATACGCAGTATTTT. It codes for CASSSTGGYVDTQYF. This chain connects TRBV4-1 to TRBJ2-3, with 9 bases matching TRBD1. Germline V lookup: CDR1 MGHRA, CDR2 YSYEKL. CDR3 size: 15 residues. Trimming at V came to 5 bases and at J to 6 bases, leaving 9 bases not matched to a gene.

The V call is TRBV10-2, the J call TRBJ2-2; TRBD2 matches at 13 bases. CDR3 length equals 17 residues. The germline V gene has CDR1 WSHSY and CDR2 SAAADI. J lost 5 bases, V lost 7 bases, and 10 bases had no gene match. CDR3 DNA: TGCGCCAGCATCCAACTAGCGGGAGGGCCGGGGACCGGGGAGCTGTTTTTT. Its protein is CASIQLAGGPGTGELFF.

The V gene is TRBV5-6, the J gene TRBJ1-4; no clear D gene. The CDR3 totals 14 residues. The germline V and J ends were trimmed by 4 bases and 3 bases, with 10 bases remaining between them. CDR1 and CDR2 from the germline V gene are SGHDT and YYEEEE. This CDR3 reads CASSRPGSNEKLFF. The CDR3 nucleotides read TGTGCCAGCAGCCGACCGGGATCTAATGAAAAACTGTTTTTT. The full variable domain, with the rest looked up from reference TRBV5-6 and TRBJ1-4, is DAGVTQSPTHLIKTRGQQVTLRCSPKSGHDTVSWYQQALGQGPQFIFQYYEEEERQRGNFPDRFSGHQFPNYSSELNVNALLLGDSALYLCASSRPGSNEKLFFGSGTQLSVL.

This chain links TRBV2 with TRBJ1-1; D is possibly TRBD1 (5 bases). From germline, CDR1 is SNHLY and CDR2 FYNNEI. The CDR3 extends over 13 amino acids. The V and J ends lost 8 bases and 1 base respectively, with 11 bases between them. Here the CDR3 DNA reads TGTGCCAGCCCCCGCAGGGAGAACACTGAAGCTTTCTTT. This encodes CASPRRENTEAFF.

The chain couples TRBV9 to TRBJ1-4; D is uncertain. Per germline, CDR1 SGDLS and CDR2 YYNGEE. This CDR3 contains 16 residues. V was cut by 4 bases and J by 0 bases, with 13 bases left in between. The CDR3 loop reads CASSSQRGTTNEKLFF. CDR3 sequence (DNA): TGTGCCAGCAGCTCGCAGCGGGGAACAACTAATGAAAAACTGTTTTTT.

The genes are TRBV6-1 and TRBJ1-3, with 7 nucleotides matching TRBD1. The CDR3 is 15 amino acids. J gave up 0 bases and V 6 bases, and 5 bases lay outside the gene matches. The germline gives CDR1 MNHNS, CDR2 SASEGT. This chain's CDR3 is CASSVQGSSGNTIYF. The CDR3 coding sequence is TGTGCCAGCAGCGTACAGGGGTCCTCTGGAAACACCATATATTTT.

This clone occurred once. The chain employs TRBV19 and TRBJ1-4; D unclear. Trimming removed 0 bases at V and 12 bases at J, with 20 bases between. The CDR3 runs 16 residues. The germline gives CDR1 LNHDA, CDR2 SQIVND (reference sequence). CDR3 loop: CASSIDPRGMVAELFF. The CDR3 region has the DNA TGTGCCAGTAGTATAGATCCGCGGGGAATGGTCGCGGAACTGTTTTTT.

The chain recombines TRBV28 with TRBJ2-3; D remains ambiguous. CDR3 length: 12 amino acids. The germline V gene encodes CDR1 MDHEN and CDR2 SYDVKM. V shed 2 bases and J shed 6 bases, with 6 bases lying between them. The CDR3 loop reads CASSLVGDTQYF. The CDR3 nucleotides read TGTGCCAGCAGTTTAGTCGGGGATACGCAGTATTTT.

This chain links TRBV5-4 with TRBJ1-1, with TRBD1 matching over 10 bases. Germline assignment: CDR1 SGHNT and CDR2 YYREEE (reference sequence). The J segment lost 4 bases and the V segment lost 4 bases, leaving 7 bases of the junction unmatched. The CDR3 runs to 15 residues. The CDR3 coding sequence is TGTGCCAGCAGCAGGCCGACAGGGGGCTTCACTGAAGCTTTCTTT. This codes for CASSRPTGGFTEAFF.

This clone was seen just once. The V call is TRBV6-5, the J call TRBJ1-2, with 9 nucleotides matching TRBD1. V lost 0 bases to trimming and J lost 7 bases; unmatched junction nucleotides: 6. The germline CDR1 and CDR2 sequences are MNHEY and SVGAGI. The CDR3 is made up of 15 amino acids. CDR3 loop: CASSYSRDRVAGYTF. CDR3 DNA sequence: TGTGCCAGCAGTTACTCCCGGGACAGGGTCGCTGGCTACACCTTC.

The chain employs TRBV6-1 and TRBJ2-7; D is possibly TRBD1 (6 bases). Germline values: CDR1 MNHNS, CDR2 SASEGT. The CDR3 runs to 17 residues. Deletions cut 3 bases from V and 3 bases from J, with 21 bases between. DNA of the CDR3: TGTGCCAGCAGTGAGATGGACTTCCTCAAGGGGGTCTACGAGCAGTACTTC. Its translation is CASSEMDFLKGVYEQYF.

The chain carries TRBV10-1 and TRBJ1-4, with 9 bases aligning to TRBD1. Losses at the gene ends were 2 bases for V and 0 bases for J; bases not matched to a gene: 16. Germline CDR1 WNHNN, CDR2 SYGVQD (reference sequence). The CDR3 loop spans 21 amino acids. The CDR3 reads CASSEADRRQGGRTTNEKLFF. The CDR3 DNA follows: TGCGCCAGCAGTGAGGCGGACCGGCGACAGGGGGGCCGCACAACTAATGAAAAACTGTTTTTT.

V usage is TRBV6-5 and J usage is TRBJ1-1; perhaps TRBD1 as D (6 bases). V was cut by 7 bases and J by 0 bases, with 15 bases left in between. This CDR3 spans 15 amino acids. CDR1 is MNHEY, CDR2 SVGAGI, per germline. The CDR3 spells CASTTGPIMNTEAFF. CDR3 DNA sequence: TGTGCCAGCACTACAGGGCCCATTATGAACACTGAAGCTTTCTTT.

The chain joins TRBV7-3 to TRBJ2-7; 8 bases fit TRBD2. Germline CDR1 is SGHTA and CDR2 is FQGTGA. J was trimmed by 3 bases and V by 5 bases; bases with no gene match: 9. The CDR3 totals 15 residues. This chain's CDR3 is CASSPGGVALYEQYF. The CDR3 coding sequence is TGTGCCAGCAGCCCGGGGGGGGTCGCCCTCTACGAGCAGTACTTC.

The chain links TRBV11-2 to TRBJ1-2; D remains unclear. The V gene's germline CDR1 is SGHAT and CDR2 FQNNGV. The CDR3 is made up of 14 amino acids. V was trimmed by 1 base and J by 4 bases, leaving 10 bases between them. The CDR3 nucleotides are TGTGCCAGCAGCTTAGTAGAAGCGGGCTATGGCTACACCTTC. Translating it yields CASSLVEAGYGYTF.

This clone has more than one count but fewer than ten. J is TRBJ2-3 and V is TRBV29-1; D is uncertain. Deletions cut 2 bases from V and 6 bases from J, with 12 bases between. CDR1 is SQVTM and CDR2 is ANQGSEA in the germline V gene. CDR3 length equals 13 residues. CDR3 region: CSVEIPPTDTQYF. CDR3 coding DNA: TGCAGCGTTGAAATACCACCGACGGATACGCAGTATTTT.

In its sample, this clone was seen once. The V and J genes are TRBV25-1 and TRBJ2-2, with TRBD2 matching over 10 bases. The CDR3 has 16 amino acids. Germline CDR1 reads MGHDK; CDR2 reads SYGVNS. V shed 4 bases, J shed 6 bases, and the junction held 8 bases outside the gene matches. CDR3 protein: CASSAPSGSLAGELFF. The DNA of the CDR3 is TGTGCCAGCAGTGCCCCTAGCGGGAGCCTAGCCGGGGAGCTGTTTTTT.

This clone was counted between two and nine times. This rearrangement joins TRBV15 to TRBJ1-1, with D uncertain. V was trimmed by 5 bases and J by 4 bases, leaving 8 bases between them. Germline-derived CDR1 and CDR2 are LNHNV and YYDKDF (reference sequence). The CDR3 has 12 residues. The CDR3: CATSGIRTEAFF. In nucleotides, the CDR3 is TGTGCCACCAGCGGAATCCGCACTGAAGCTTTCTTT.

The V and J genes are TRBV5-4 and TRBJ1-3; 9 bases fit TRBD1. The CDR3 has 14 residues. Unmatched junction bases numbered 3, after V lost 4 bases and J lost 4 bases. CDR1 and CDR2 (germline): SGHNT, YYREEE (reference sequence). CDR3 in amino acids: CASSQGTGGNTIYF. The DNA for the CDR3 is TGTGCCAGCAGCCAAGGGACAGGGGGAAACACCATATATTTT.

This clone was seen a few times. The genes are TRBV5-1 and TRBJ1-1; TRBD1 is a possible D gene (5 bases). Germline CDR1 is SGHRS and CDR2 is YFSETQ. The CDR3 totals 14 residues. The V gene lost 5 bases and the J gene lost 1 base, with 12 bases spanning the gap. Here the CDR3 reads CASRPTATNTEAFF. The CDR3 DNA reads as TGCGCCAGCAGACCGACAGCGACGAACACTGAAGCTTTCTTT.

J is TRBJ2-1 and V is TRBV7-2; D not resolved. V shed 6 bases and J shed 7 bases, with 7 bases lying between them. CDR3 length equals 11 residues. Looked up from germline, CDR1 is SGHTA and CDR2 is FQGNSA. The CDR3 sequence: CASSPRNEQFF. Written as DNA, the CDR3 is TGTGCCAGCAGTCCCCGTAATGAGCAGTTCTTC.

The V gene is TRBV5-4, the J gene TRBJ1-2; 7 bases match TRBD1. This CDR3 is 13 amino acids long. Per the germline V gene, CDR1 is SGHNT and CDR2 is YYREEE (reference sequence). V was clipped by 0 bases and J by 4 bases; unmatched bases: 0. CDR3 amino acids: CASSLEGAYGYTF. CDR3 coding DNA: TGTGCCAGCAGCTTGGAGGGGGCCTATGGCTACACCTTC.

V gene TRBV29-1 combines with J gene TRBJ2-1, with TRBD2 matching over 9 bases. CDR1 and CDR2 (germline): SQVTM, ANQGSEA. V trimming: 3 bases; J trimming: 2 bases; junction bases outside the gene matches: 8. CDR3 length equals 16 residues. As DNA, the CDR3 is TGCAGCGTTGAGCCTAGGCGGGAGGGCGCCTACAATGAGCAGTTCTTC. Protein: CSVEPRREGAYNEQFF.

This clone was counted a few times. The same CDR3 is also encoded by other DNA sequences in this sample. V gene TRBV30 combines with J gene TRBJ1-2, with D perhaps matching TRBD1 (6 bases). Trimming cost V 2 bases and J 4 bases, with 11 bases left between them. The CDR3 loop spans 13 amino acids. Germline values: CDR1 GTSNPN, CDR2 SVGIG (reference sequence). Here the CDR3 DNA reads TGTGCCTGGAGTCGTGACAGGCCCTATGGCTACACCTTC. This sequence encodes CAWSRDRPYGYTF.

This clone is a singleton in its sample. The V call is TRBV12-5, the J call TRBJ1-3, with D possibly being TRBD1 (5 bases). V lost 2 bases and J 9 bases, leaving 20 bases between the germline ends. CDR1 and CDR2 (germline): LGHNT, FRNRAP. The CDR3 contains 16 residues. DNA of the CDR3: TGTGCTAGTGGTTTGACGGGACTAACGGAGAAGGGCACCATATATTTT. This sequence encodes CASGLTGLTEKGTIYF.

J is TRBJ2-3 and V is TRBV6-5; 7 nucleotides align to TRBD2. The V segment lost 0 bases and the J segment 4 bases; nucleotides outside the gene matches: 4. The V gene's germline CDR1 is MNHEY and CDR2 SVGAGI. This CDR3 has 15 residues. CDR3 DNA: TGTGCCAGCAGTTACTCGGGGACTATATCAGATACGCAGTATTTT. This codes for CASSYSGTISDTQYF.

V gene TRBV30 combines with J gene TRBJ2-5, with D uncertain. Germline V gene sequence: CDR1 GTSNPN, CDR2 SVGIG (reference sequence). CDR3 length equals 11 residues. V lost 2 bases to trimming and J lost 7 bases, with 8 bases between them. The CDR3 DNA sequence: TGTGCCTGGAGTTTGACCTTGACCCAGTACTTC. Residues: CAWSLTLTQYF. Supplemented by reference TRBV30 and TRBJ2-5, the full variable domain reads SQTIHQWPATLVQPVGSPLSLECTVEGTSNPNLYWYRQAAGRGLQLLFYSVGIGQISSEVPQNLSASRPQDRQFILSSKKLLLSDSGFYLCAWSLTLTQYFGPGTRLLVL.

The chain uses TRBV5-1 and TRBJ1-2, with D possibly TRBD1 on 5 matching bases. Trimming shortened V by 2 bases and J by 4 bases, and 15 bases separated the two germline ends. The CDR3 length is 15 residues. Germline assignment: CDR1 SGHRS and CDR2 YFSETQ. The CDR3 nucleotides read TGCGCCAGCAGCTTTAGGGACTGGGACGCCTATGGCTACACCTTC. It translates to CASSFRDWDAYGYTF.